The following is a T cell receptor beta chain sequence with its context. Measured with immunoSEQ multiplex PCR; TCRdb has only the in-frame clones, and not every one. The data show approximately 94,000 clones, around 87% seen once. The data were obtained in a study of T cell responses to AZD1222 COVID-19 vaccine. This receptor was obtained from an adult in good health. The sequences come from peripheral blood, collected on day 0 of MenACWY control vaccination.

The chain's CDR3 is CASKSHDRGHQPQHF. DNA for the CDR3: TGTGCCAGTAAGTCCCATGACAGGGGTCATCAGCCCCAGCATTTT. The chain links TRBV19 to TRBJ1-5; 8 nucleotides align to TRBD1. CDR1 LNHDA and CDR2 SQIVND come from the germline V gene (reference sequence). Unmatched junction bases numbered 10, after V lost 7 bases and J lost 5 bases. This CDR3 has 15 amino acids. Together with reference TRBV19 and TRBJ1-5, the CDR3 gives the full variable domain: DGGITQSPKYLFRKEGQNVTLSCEQNLNHDAMYWYRQDPGQGLRLIYYSQIVNDFQKGDIAEGYSVSREKKESFPLTVTSAQKNPTAFYLCASKSHDRGHQPQHFGDGTRLSIL.